Each of the 32 T cell receptor beta chains below was sequenced from the same sample in a study of technical replicates of blood from several donors. Assay: immunoSEQ multiplex PCR; the TCRdb copy retains only in-frame clones and omits some. Of some 96,000 clones detected, almost 96% appear once; the ten largest clones hold 0.22%. The sequencing sample was made of T cells isolated from PBMCs. Every receptor here comes from a human donor in good health.

The chain links TRBV2 to TRBJ2-7, with D unclear. Per the germline V gene, CDR1 is SNHLY and CDR2 is FYNNEI. CDR3 length: 13 amino acids. The V end was cut by 2 bases, the J end by 10 bases, with 15 bases between. CDR3 sequence reads: CASSEPHVEYQYF. For the CDR3, the DNA is TGTGCCAGCAGTGAACCCCACGTAGAGTACCAGTACTTC.

The J gene is TRBJ2-7, the V gene TRBV28; TRBD2 matches 14 bases. The germline CDR1 and CDR2 sequences are MDHEN and SYDVKM. With V trimmed by 6 bases and J by 1 base, 8 bases remained unmatched. This CDR3 comprises 17 residues. CDR3 coding DNA: TGTGCCAGCAGCTCGGGACTAGCGGGGGTTCTTTCCTACGAGCAGTACTTC. This translates into CASSSGLAGVLSYEQYF.

The chain is built from TRBV30 and TRBJ1-1, with TRBD1 identical over 8 bases. The CDR3 spans 13 residues. Trimming removed 4 bases from V and 5 bases from J; junction bases left unmatched: 6. CDR1 and CDR2 from the germline V gene are GTSNPN and SVGIG (reference sequence). This CDR3 is CAWNRGYETEAFF. The CDR3 nucleotides read TGTGCCTGGAACAGGGGGTATGAGACTGAAGCTTTCTTT.

The chain recombines TRBV28 with TRBJ1-6; D gene ambiguous. Deletions cut 7 bases from V and 2 bases from J, with 12 bases between. Germline V gene data show CDR1 as MDHEN and CDR2 as SYDVKM. The CDR3 runs to 15 residues. The CDR3 DNA reads as TGTGCCAGCAACCCCGGCGGTCCCTATAATTCACCCCTCCACTTT. Amino acids: CASNPGGPYNSPLHF.

V usage is TRBV2 and J usage is TRBJ1-2; TRBD1 might be the D (5 bases). With 7 bases removed from V and 7 bases from J, the gap between germline ends came to 16 bases. The CDR3 runs 13 residues. Germline values: CDR1 SNHLY, CDR2 FYNNEI. The CDR3 region is CASIDSVGLGYTF. CDR3 DNA: TGTGCCAGCATAGACAGTGTGGGACTTGGCTACACCTTC. The whole variable domain, filled in from reference TRBV2 and TRBJ1-2, reads EPEVTQTPSHQVTQMGQEVILRCVPISNHLYFYWYRQILGQKVEFLVSFYNNEISEKSEIFDDQFSVERPDGSNFTLKIRSTKLEDSAMYFCASIDSVGLGYTFGSGTRLTVV.

The chain is built from TRBV5-6 and TRBJ1-1, with 8 bases that match TRBD1. CDR3 length equals 13 residues. CDR1 and CDR2 from the germline V gene are SGHDT and YYEEEE. With V trimmed by 3 bases and J by 4 bases, 2 bases remained unmatched. CDR3 sequence reads: CASSSTGGTEAFF. The CDR3 coding sequence is TGTGCCAGCAGCTCTACAGGGGGCACTGAAGCTTTCTTT.

The chain joins TRBV5-1 to TRBJ2-7; 8 nucleotides match TRBD1. Germline CDR1 reads SGHRS; CDR2 reads YFSETQ. The CDR3 has 13 amino acids. V lost 0 bases, J lost 5 bases, and 1 base stayed unmatched. CDR3 loop: CASSLGQGNEQYF. CDR3 bases: TGCGCCAGCAGCTTGGGACAGGGGAACGAGCAGTACTTC.

The chain couples TRBV6-5 to TRBJ2-7; possibly TRBD1 for D (6 bases). V lost 2 bases to trimming and J lost 2 bases, with 13 bases between them. Germline CDR1 MNHEY, CDR2 SVGAGI. This CDR3 contains 15 residues. The CDR3 DNA reads as TGTGCCAGCAGTTACGGGCAGGGGAGAACCTACGAGCAGTACTTC. Its translation is CASSYGQGRTYEQYF.

The chain couples TRBV29-1 to TRBJ2-1; 8 nucleotides match TRBD2. The CDR3 extends over 14 amino acids. The V gene end was trimmed by 7 bases and the J gene end by 5 bases; junction bases not matched to a gene: 10. Germline CDR1 is SQVTM and CDR2 is ANQGSEA. The CDR3 loop is CSGLISGNNNEQFF. The CDR3 nucleotides read TGCAGCGGTTTAATTAGCGGGAACAACAATGAGCAGTTCTTC.

The chain joins TRBV27 to TRBJ1-2; D gene ambiguous. Germline values: CDR1 MNHEY, CDR2 SMNVEV (reference sequence). This CDR3 is 16 amino acids long. V gave up 1 base and J gave up 4 bases, with 16 bases separating them. The CDR3 loop reads CASSLLHPPEGYGYTF. The CDR3 region has the DNA TGTGCCAGCAGTTTATTGCACCCCCCGGAGGGCTATGGCTACACCTTC.

This chain links TRBV5-5 with TRBJ2-1; 8 positions agree with TRBD2. The CDR3 loop spans 17 amino acids. Germline V gene lookup returns CDR1 SGHKS and CDR2 YYEKEE (reference sequence). V was pared by 1 base and J by 4 bases, with 10 bases of the junction left unmatched. The CDR3 DNA reads TGTGCCAGCAGCTTGTACAGGGCGGGAGGTATTTACAATGAGCAGTTCTTC. Translated, it gives CASSLYRAGGIYNEQFF.

The V and J genes are TRBV28 and TRBJ2-7; TRBD2 matches 8 bases. Looked up from germline, CDR1 is MDHEN and CDR2 is SYDVKM. CDR3 length equals 15 residues. V lost 5 bases to trimming and J lost 3 bases; unmatched junction nucleotides: 9. CDR3 nucleotide sequence: TGTGCCAGCAGTCTCCTTCGGGGGGGGCTCTACGAGCAGTACTTC. It codes for CASSLLRGGLYEQYF.

The rearrangement uses TRBV7-9 and TRBJ2-7, with TRBD1 identical over 8 bases. CDR1 is SEHNR, CDR2 FQNEAQ, per germline (reference sequence). The CDR3 covers 16 residues. The junction had 8 bases not matched to a gene; V was cut back by 3 bases and J by 1 base. In DNA form, the CDR3 reads TGTGCCAGCAGCTTGGGGACAGGAAGACTTTCCTACGAGCAGTACTTC. Amino acids: CASSLGTGRLSYEQYF.

The V gene is TRBV19, the J gene TRBJ2-1; 16 positions match TRBD2. CDR3 length: 18 residues. Losses at the gene ends were 4 bases for V and 3 bases for J; bases not matched to a gene: 6. Per the germline V gene, CDR1 is LNHDA and CDR2 is SQIVND (reference sequence). The CDR3 DNA reads as TGTGCCAGTAGTACGGGACTAGCGGGAGGGCCGAACTACAATGAGCAGTTCTTC. It yields the protein CASSTGLAGGPNYNEQFF.

CDR3 in DNA: TGTGCCAGCAGGGAGGGACTTGCCTACGAGCAGTACTTC. Its protein is CASREGLAYEQYF. The genes are TRBV2 and TRBJ2-7, with D possibly being TRBD2 (6 bases). Trimming took off 6 bases at V and 2 bases at J, with 11 bases between the two ends. CDR3 length: 13 amino acids. CDR1 SNHLY and CDR2 FYNNEI come from the germline V gene.

This clone was seen a single time. The chain links TRBV7-9 to TRBJ2-1; 7 bases align to TRBD2. Germline values: CDR1 SEHNR, CDR2 FQNEAQ (reference sequence). Unmatched junction bases numbered 12, after V lost 3 bases and J lost 7 bases. The CDR3 extends over 16 amino acids. The CDR3 nucleotides are TGTGCCAGCAGCTTTGCTAGCGGTTTTAGGGAAAATGAGCAGTTCTTC. Translation: CASSFASGFRENEQFF.

This clone was seen once. The chain joins TRBV28 to TRBJ2-7; maybe TRBD1 (5 bases). Trimming pared 2 bases from V and 2 bases from J, leaving 25 bases between. The CDR3 is 19 residues long. Germline lookup yields CDR1 MDHEN and CDR2 SYDVKM. The CDR3: CASSLRILINGASTYEQYF. The CDR3 DNA reads as TGTGCCAGCAGTTTACGGATACTAATTAATGGGGCGAGCACCTACGAGCAGTACTTC. Full variable domain (outside the CDR3, taken from reference TRBV28 and TRBJ2-7): DVKVTQSSRYLVKRTGEKVFLECVQDMDHENMFWYRQDPGLGLRLIYFSYDVKMKEKGDIPEGYSVSREKKERFSLILESASTNQTSMYLCASSLRILINGASTYEQYFGPGTRLTVT.

The CDR3, as DNA: TGTGCCAGCAGAAAGACAGGGGAGGGTGAAGCTTTCTTT. Protein product: CASRKTGEGEAFF. The rearrangement joins TRBV2 to TRBJ1-1; 8 nucleotides align to TRBD1. This CDR3 is built from 13 residues. Germline assignment: CDR1 SNHLY and CDR2 FYNNEI. Trimming took 6 bases from V and 7 from J; bases not matched to a gene: 7.

This chain uses TRBV4-1 with TRBJ2-1, with 9 bases lining up with TRBD2. Germline-derived CDR1 and CDR2 are MGHRA and YSYEKL. This CDR3 is built from 16 residues. Trimming cost V 1 base and J 6 bases; bases outside gene matches: 7. CDR3 in DNA: TGCGCCAGCAGCCAAGGCGGGAGGGGAGCGGGCAATGAGCAGTTCTTC. This encodes CASSQGGRGAGNEQFF.

The chain uses TRBV7-8 and TRBJ2-1; 7 bases align to TRBD2. The V gene's germline CDR1 is SGHVS and CDR2 FQNEAQ. V dropped 4 bases and J dropped 6; count of bases not matched to a gene: 3. The CDR3 contains 13 residues. CDR3 in amino acids: CASSSSSGNEQFF. The CDR3 nucleotides are TGTGCCAGCAGCTCTTCTAGCGGCAATGAGCAGTTCTTC.

The chain joins TRBV7-6 to TRBJ2-7; maybe TRBD2 (6 bases). The CDR3 is 14 amino acids. Germline CDR1 is SGHVS and CDR2 is FNYEAQ. Between the trimmed V and J ends, which lost 3 bases and 7 bases, there was a span of 16 bases. The CDR3 spells CASSLGRGLSEQYF. As DNA, the CDR3 is TGTGCCAGCAGCTTGGGGCGGGGACTGAGTGAGCAGTACTTC.

This sequence joins TRBV7-2 and TRBJ1-5, with D maybe TRBD1 (5 bases). The ends were cut back, 4 bases at V and 4 bases at J, with 11 bases in the middle. CDR1 and CDR2 (germline): SGHTA, FQGNSA. The CDR3 has 14 amino acids. CDR3 residues: CASSSRNRNQPQHF. CDR3 sequence (DNA): TGTGCCAGCAGCTCGCGAAACAGGAATCAGCCCCAGCATTTT.

CDR3 in amino acids: CAGRQGHNQPQHF. CDR3 DNA: TGTGCCGGACGACAGGGGCACAATCAGCCCCAGCATTTT. This chain connects TRBV2 to TRBJ1-5; 8 nucleotides align to TRBD1. V gave up 11 bases and J gave up 3 bases; unmatched junction bases: 6. The CDR3 runs to 13 residues. The germline gives CDR1 SNHLY, CDR2 FYNNEI.

The V and J genes are TRBV20-1 and TRBJ1-4; D remains ambiguous. Trimming left V 6 bases short and J 8 bases short, with 7 bases between. Germline V gene data show CDR1 as DFQATT and CDR2 as SNEGSKA (reference sequence). The CDR3 is 10 residues long. CDR3 region: CSASSEKLFF. The DNA of the CDR3 is TGCAGTGCCTCGTCCGAAAAACTGTTTTTT.

The chain carries TRBV7-2 and TRBJ2-1, with TRBD2 as a possible D gene (6 bases). The CDR3 loop spans 16 amino acids. Germline assignment: CDR1 SGHTA and CDR2 FQGNSA. V was trimmed by 4 bases and J by 0 bases, leaving 13 bases between them. In DNA form, the CDR3 reads TGTGCCAGCAGCTCGGAAGCGGGCAGCTCCTACAATGAGCAGTTCTTC. Protein product: CASSSEAGSSYNEQFF.

The J gene is TRBJ2-5, the V gene TRBV7-2; TRBD1 agrees at 10 bases. This CDR3 spans 14 amino acids. Losses at the gene ends were 3 bases for V and 4 bases for J; bases not matched to a gene: 2. Germline V lookup: CDR1 SGHTA, CDR2 FQGNSA. CDR3 residues: CASSFWDRGETQYF. DNA of the CDR3: TGTGCCAGCAGCTTCTGGGACAGGGGAGAGACCCAGTACTTC.

The V and J genes are TRBV13 and TRBJ2-7; D is perhaps TRBD2 (6 bases). Germline V gene data show CDR1 as PRHDT and CDR2 as FYEKMQ (reference sequence). This CDR3 spans 13 amino acids. Deletions cut 6 bases from V and 6 bases from J, with 15 bases between. CDR3 in DNA: TGTGCCAGCAGGGCGGGAAGGAGTTTCGAGCAGTACTTC. Its translation: CASRAGRSFEQYF. Complete variable domain (other parts from reference TRBV13 and TRBJ2-7): AAGVIQSPRHLIKEKRETATLKCYPIPRHDTVYWYQQGPGQDPQFLISFYEKMQSDKGSIPDRFSAQQFSDYHSELNMSSLELGDSALYFCASRAGRSFEQYFGPGTRLTVT.

The chain employs TRBV19 and TRBJ1-5; TRBD1 might be the D (6 bases). CDR3 length equals 15 residues. V was cut by 9 bases and J by 5 bases, with 20 bases left in between. Germline CDR1 is LNHDA and CDR2 is SQIVND (reference sequence). Here the CDR3 DNA reads TGTGCCAGCCGCCCGGGGCCAGGGGTACATCAGCCCCAGCATTTT. Translated: CASRPGPGVHQPQHF.

J is TRBJ2-7 and V is TRBV28; 8 bases match TRBD1. This CDR3 region has 15 residues. The V segment lost 4 bases and the J segment 7 bases; nucleotides outside the gene matches: 12. Germline V gives CDR1 MDHEN, CDR2 SYDVKM. The CDR3, as DNA: TGTGCCAGCAGTTCAAACCGACAGGGGCCGGGGGAGCAGTACTTC. This gives the protein CASSSNRQGPGEQYF.

The gene calls are TRBV6-6 and TRBJ1-1, with no clear D. CDR1 and CDR2 from the germline V gene are MNHNY and SVGAGI (reference sequence). CDR3 length equals 14 residues. The V end lost 0 bases, the J end lost 4 bases, and 9 bases lay between the germline ends. CDR3 residues: CASSYSILSTEAFF. In DNA form, the CDR3 reads TGTGCCAGCAGTTACTCGATTCTGAGCACTGAAGCTTTCTTT.

This chain uses TRBV19 with TRBJ2-2, with D hard to call. V lost 7 bases and J lost 7, with 13 bases in between. This CDR3 has 13 amino acids. Germline CDR1 is LNHDA and CDR2 is SQIVND (reference sequence). CDR3 bases: TGTGCCAGTACCCCCCCAGGCAGCGGGGAGCTGTTTTTT. This gives the protein CASTPPGSGELFF.

The sample holds one count of this clone. The chain links TRBV5-1 to TRBJ2-6; 11 nucleotides match TRBD1. Germline loops: CDR1 SGHRS, CDR2 YFSETQ. This CDR3 comprises 21 residues. Trimming removed 4 bases from V and 2 bases from J; junction bases left unmatched: 17. The CDR3 DNA is TGCGCCAGCAGCACCCGGGGCACCCCGGGACAGGGGGAGCCTGGGGCCAACGTCCTGACTTTC. Its protein product is CASSTRGTPGQGEPGANVLTF.